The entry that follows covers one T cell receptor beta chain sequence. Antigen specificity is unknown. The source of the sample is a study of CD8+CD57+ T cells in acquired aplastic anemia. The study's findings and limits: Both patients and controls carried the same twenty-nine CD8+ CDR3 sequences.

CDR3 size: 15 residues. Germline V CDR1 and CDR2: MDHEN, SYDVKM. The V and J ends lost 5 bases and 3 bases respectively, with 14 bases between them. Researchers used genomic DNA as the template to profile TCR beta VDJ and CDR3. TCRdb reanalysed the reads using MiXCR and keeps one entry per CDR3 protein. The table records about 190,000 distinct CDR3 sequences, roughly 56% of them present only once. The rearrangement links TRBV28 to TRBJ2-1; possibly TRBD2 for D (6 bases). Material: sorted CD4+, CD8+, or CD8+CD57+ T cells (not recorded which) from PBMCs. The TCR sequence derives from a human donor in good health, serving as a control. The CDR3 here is CASSIPGLHYNEQFF. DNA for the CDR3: TGTGCCAGCAGTATACCGGGACTCCACTACAATGAGCAGTTCTTC.